A single sample is the source of the 30 T cell receptor beta chains below, sequenced in a study of regulatory and conventional T cells in RAG deficiency. Genomic DNA came from blood conventional CD4+ T cells gated CD25-low CD127-high. Method: immunoSEQ multiplex PCR; TCRdb's copy keeps in-frame clones and lacks some. The data contain tens of thousands of clones, 90% to 95% of them singletons. This sample was shared with a second study, whose subject was regulatory T cells. That work states: Primers: 52 TRBV forward and 13 TRBJ reverse.

Sequenced: CD25- CD4+ T cells sorted from blood. The receptors shown here come from a human donor in good health.

This CDR3 is CSGEGTYGYTF. The CDR3 DNA is TGCAGCGGCGAGGGTACCTATGGCTACACCTTC. V gene TRBV29-1 combines with J gene TRBJ1-2; D remains unclear. Germline CDR1 is SQVTM and CDR2 is ANQGSEA. The CDR3 extends over 11 amino acids. V gave up 7 bases and J gave up 4 bases, with 10 bases separating them. Together with reference TRBV29-1 and TRBJ1-2, the CDR3 gives the full variable domain: SAVISQKPSRDICQRGTSLTIQCQVDSQVTMMFWYRQQPGQSLTLIATANQGSEATYESGFVIDKFPISRPNLTFSTLTVSNMSPEDSSIYLCSGEGTYGYTFGSGTRLTVV.

This rearrangement joins TRBV7-9 to TRBJ1-4; D is possibly TRBD1 (6 bases). The CDR3 sequence is 15 residues long. Per the germline V gene, CDR1 is SEHNR and CDR2 is FQNEAQ (reference sequence). Trimming pared 5 bases from V and 4 bases from J, leaving 14 bases between. The CDR3 here is CASSGGARGNEKLFF. CDR3 nucleotide sequence: TGTGCCAGCAGCGGGGGGGCGCGAGGTAATGAAAAACTGTTTTTT.

This chain links TRBV28 with TRBJ2-7, with D tentatively TRBD2 (6 bases). Trimming left V 6 bases short and J 3 bases short, with 21 bases between. The CDR3 runs to 16 residues. The V gene's germline CDR1 is MDHEN and CDR2 SYDVKM. The CDR3 loop is CASSLGEDFMVYEQYF. CDR3 sequence (DNA): TGTGCCAGCAGCCTGGGGGAGGATTTCATGGTCTACGAGCAGTACTTC.

This sequence joins TRBV9 and TRBJ2-1; unclear D gene. CDR3 length: 13 amino acids. Trimming took off 4 bases at V and 4 bases at J, with 9 bases between the two ends. Germline V gives CDR1 SGDLS, CDR2 YYNGEE. CDR3 nucleotide sequence: TGTGCCAGCAGCCAACTCCTTTACAATGAGCAGTTCTTC. Its protein is CASSQLLYNEQFF.

The rearrangement joins TRBV5-1 to TRBJ2-3, with a tentative D call TRBD1 (7 bases). This CDR3 is 15 amino acids long. Germline V CDR1 and CDR2: SGHRS, YFSETQ. Trimming left V 4 bases short and J 0 bases short, with 12 bases between. The CDR3 DNA is TGCGCCAGCAGCCCAGGGGGGACTAGCACAGATACGCAGTATTTT. Encoded protein: CASSPGGTSTDTQYF.

The chain uses TRBV29-1 and TRBJ1-2, with D unclear. The CDR3 length is 14 residues. The V and J ends lost 4 bases and 8 bases respectively, with 20 bases between them. Per the germline V gene, CDR1 is SQVTM and CDR2 is ANQGSEA. The CDR3 nucleotides are TGCAGCGTTGGGAGGAGATCGCTGGACGGCGGCTACACCTTC. Translation: CSVGRRSLDGGYTF.

The chain employs TRBV19 and TRBJ2-7; 9 nucleotides align to TRBD2. V lost 5 bases to trimming and J lost 1 base; unmatched junction nucleotides: 6. Per germline, CDR1 LNHDA and CDR2 SQIVND (reference sequence). This CDR3 is built from 15 residues. CDR3 coding DNA: TGTGCCAGTAGTCGGATAGCGGGGGTGTCCTACGAGCAGTACTTC. This sequence encodes CASSRIAGVSYEQYF.

The rearrangement uses TRBV14 and TRBJ1-3; the D gene is possibly TRBD1 (6 bases). V was cut by 0 bases and J by 0 bases, with 18 bases left in between. The CDR3 covers 19 residues. Germline CDR1 is SGHDN and CDR2 is FVKESK. This CDR3 reads CASSQDLVGTGRSGNTIYF. Written as DNA, the CDR3 is TGTGCCAGCAGCCAAGACTTAGTCGGTACAGGGCGCTCTGGAAACACCATATATTTT.

The J gene is TRBJ2-1, the V gene TRBV4-1, with 10 positions matching TRBD2. Looked up from germline, CDR1 is MGHRA and CDR2 is YSYEKL. This CDR3 has 17 residues. V gave up 0 bases and J gave up 4 bases; unmatched junction bases: 6. In nucleotides, the CDR3 is TGCGCCAGCAGCCAAGATAGGGCTAGCGGGGGTTACAATGAGCAGTTCTTC. Its translation is CASSQDRASGGYNEQFF.

This sequence joins TRBV30 and TRBJ1-4; tentatively, D is TRBD1 (6 bases). Germline CDR1 and CDR2: GTSNPN and SVGIG (reference sequence). The V gene lost 3 bases and the J gene lost 8 bases, with 19 bases spanning the gap. CDR3 size: 15 residues. CDR3 nucleotides: TGTGCCTGGAGCCGTGACGGGGGGCGACAAGAAAAACTGTTTTTT. Its protein product is CAWSRDGGRQEKLFF.

The rearrangement joins TRBV10-3 to TRBJ2-6; 7 nucleotides agree with TRBD1. Germline V CDR1 and CDR2: ENHRY, SYGVKD. V lost 3 bases and J lost 1; bases outside the gene matches: 9. The CDR3 contains 18 residues. The CDR3 DNA is TGTGCCATCAGTGACCCCCGACAGGGTTTATCTGGGGCCAACGTCCTGACTTTC. It codes for CAISDPRQGLSGANVLTF.

The chain employs TRBV7-3 and TRBJ2-1; TRBD1 matches 9 bases. CDR1 is SGHTA and CDR2 is FQGTGA in the germline V gene. CDR3 length equals 15 residues. J lost 6 bases, V lost 5 bases, and 8 bases had no gene match. CDR3 sequence: CASSPTGTGINEQFF. The CDR3 DNA follows: TGTGCCAGCAGCCCAACCGGGACAGGGATCAATGAGCAGTTCTTC.

The chain recombines TRBV6-1 with TRBJ1-6; the D is unclear. The CDR3 is 13 amino acids. The V end was cut by 11 bases, the J end by 9 bases, with 17 bases between. Germline V gene sequence: CDR1 MNHNS, CDR2 SASEGT. The CDR3 is CAARPYPTSPLHF. The CDR3 DNA follows: TGTGCCGCTAGGCCCTACCCAACTTCACCCCTCCACTTT.

The chain uses TRBV7-3 and TRBJ2-5; 11 nucleotides match TRBD2. Germline CDR1 reads SGHTA; CDR2 reads FQGTGA. The ends lost 5 bases at V and 5 bases at J; junction bases unmatched: 10. The CDR3 has 16 amino acids. The CDR3 nucleotides read TGTGCCAGCAGCCCGACCCCGGGACTAGCGGTTGAGACCCAGTACTTC. This codes for CASSPTPGLAVETQYF.

This chain joins TRBV6-1 and TRBJ2-7, with TRBD1 identical over 10 bases. Germline V CDR1 and CDR2: MNHNS, SASEGT. This CDR3 contains 15 residues. V shed 6 bases and J 4 bases; nucleotides not matched to a gene: 9. The CDR3 loop reads CASSGLGQGVYEQYF. In DNA, the CDR3 is TGTGCCAGCAGCGGACTAGGACAGGGGGTTTACGAGCAGTACTTC.

CDR3 coding DNA: TGTGCCAGCAGCTTAACTAGCGGGGGGGCCAAAAACATTCAGTACTTC. The encoded protein is CASSLTSGGAKNIQYF. The V and J genes are TRBV7-6 and TRBJ2-4, with 12 bases fitting TRBD2. Germline CDR1 reads SGHVS; CDR2 reads FNYEAQ. J gave up 1 base and V 2 bases, and 0 bases lay outside the gene matches. This CDR3 has 16 residues. Drawing the rest from reference TRBV7-6 and TRBJ2-4, the complete variable domain is GAGVSQSPRYKVTKRGQDVALRCDPISGHVSLYWYRQALGQGPEFLTYFNYEAQQDKSGLPNDRFSAERPEGSISTLTIQRTEQRDSAMYRCASSLTSGGAKNIQYFGAGTRLSVL.

V is TRBV6-5 and J is TRBJ2-7; 8 bases are a match to TRBD2. The CDR3 has 14 amino acids. Germline V CDR1 and CDR2: MNHEY, SVGAGI. V shed 4 bases, J shed 4 bases, and the junction held 6 bases outside the gene matches. This chain's CDR3 is CASSLGAGGYEQYF. The CDR3 region has the DNA TGTGCCAGCAGTTTAGGTGCGGGAGGATACGAGCAGTACTTC.

The chain has TRBV29-1 and TRBJ1-1; a weak D match, TRBD1 (6 bases). V was clipped by 7 bases and J by 1 base, with 10 bases between them. This CDR3 is 12 amino acids long. CDR1 is SQVTM and CDR2 is ANQGSEA in the germline V gene. CDR3 loop: CSAGQRNTEAFF. In nucleotides, the CDR3 is TGCAGCGCTGGACAGAGGAACACTGAAGCTTTCTTT.

The chain carries TRBV6-5 and TRBJ2-2, with TRBD1 matching over 11 bases. V dropped 6 bases and J dropped 3; count of bases not matched to a gene: 3. The CDR3 extends over 15 amino acids. The germline CDR1 and CDR2 sequences are MNHEY and SVGAGI. The CDR3 region is CASRRDRGDTGELFF. The CDR3 nucleotides are TGTGCCAGCAGGCGGGACAGGGGGGACACCGGGGAGCTGTTTTTT.

This clone occurred once. The chain carries TRBV30 and TRBJ1-1; 8 nucleotides agree with TRBD1. Germline lookup yields CDR1 GTSNPN and CDR2 SVGIG (reference sequence). The CDR3 runs 16 residues. V trimming: 0 bases; J trimming: 0 bases; junction bases outside the gene matches: 6. The DNA of the CDR3 is TGTGCCTGGAGTGTACAGGGGGGGCTATTGAACACTGAAGCTTTCTTT. It encodes CAWSVQGGLLNTEAFF.

This chain uses TRBV19 with TRBJ2-1; 9 bases fit TRBD2. The CDR3 totals 17 residues. J lost 7 bases, V lost 6 bases, and 16 bases had no gene match. Germline assignment: CDR1 LNHDA and CDR2 SQIVND (reference sequence). The CDR3, as DNA: TGTGCCAGTAGCAATGAGAGATTAGCGCGGGGGGGGAATGAGCAGTTCTTC. As protein: CASSNERLARGGNEQFF.

V usage is TRBV29-1 and J usage is TRBJ2-3; 9 bases align to TRBD1. CDR1 SQVTM and CDR2 ANQGSEA come from the germline V gene. Losses at the gene ends were 4 bases for V and 4 bases for J; bases not matched to a gene: 6. This CDR3 region has 14 residues. Written as DNA, the CDR3 is TGCAGCGTTGTTAGGACAGGGGTTGCAGATACGCAGTATTTT. Its translation: CSVVRTGVADTQYF.

The chain is built from TRBV19 and TRBJ1-5; D not certain. Germline V CDR1 and CDR2: LNHDA, SQIVND (reference sequence). V lost 4 bases to trimming and J lost 4 bases, with 17 bases between them. This CDR3 is built from 16 residues. CDR3 bases: TGTGCCAGTAGTAGAACTGGCCCCCCGGGGAATCAGCCCCAGCATTTT. This codes for CASSRTGPPGNQPQHF.

The chain uses TRBV20-1 and TRBJ1-1; D not certain. The CDR3 has 10 amino acids. Trimming removed 3 bases at V and 7 bases at J, with 6 bases between. Germline CDR1 and CDR2: DFQATT and SNEGSKA (reference sequence). The DNA of the CDR3 is TGCAGTGCTAGTTATCGTGAAGCTTTCTTT. Protein product: CSASYREAFF.

This CDR3 is CASRWGDRGNRSYGYTF. The CDR3 coding sequence is TGCGCCAGCAGATGGGGGGACAGGGGGAATCGCAGCTATGGCTACACCTTC. V gene TRBV5-1 combines with J gene TRBJ1-2, with 11 bases that match TRBD1. The ends lost 5 bases at V and 4 bases at J; junction bases unmatched: 13. This CDR3 has 17 residues. Looked up from germline, CDR1 is SGHRS and CDR2 is YFSETQ.

The chain has TRBV28 and TRBJ1-1, with a tentative D call TRBD1 (5 bases). The CDR3 contains 13 residues. Trimming pared 6 bases from V and 0 bases from J, leaving 8 bases between. In germline, CDR1 is MDHEN, CDR2 SYDVKM. The CDR3 nucleotides are TGTGCCAGCAGATCACAGGTGAACACTGAAGCTTTCTTT. Translated: CASRSQVNTEAFF.

The V and J genes are TRBV9 and TRBJ1-4, with D maybe TRBD1 (5 bases). Germline V gene sequence: CDR1 SGDLS, CDR2 YYNGEE. CDR3 length: 16 amino acids. Between the trimmed V and J ends, which lost 4 bases and 7 bases, there was a span of 20 bases. The DNA for the CDR3 is TGTGCCAGCAGCAATACATTGGGGCCGGGAGGTGAAAAACTGTTTTTT. This translates into CASSNTLGPGGEKLFF. Based on the CDR3 plus reference TRBV9 and TRBJ1-4, the full variable domain is DSGVTQTPKHLITATGQRVTLRCSPRSGDLSVYWYQQSLDQGLQFLIQYYNGEERAKGNILERFSAQQFPDLHSELNLSSLELGDSALYFCASSNTLGPGGEKLFFGSGTQLSVL.

Regarding this clone: Other DNA sequences in this specimen translate into the identical CDR3. The rearrangement links TRBV5-6 to TRBJ1-6; TRBD1 matches at 9 bases. CDR1 is SGHDT, CDR2 YYEEEE, per germline. The CDR3 is 15 amino acids. V was pared by 1 base and J by 7 bases, with 3 bases of the junction left unmatched. The CDR3 loop reads CASSLTGGYNSPLHF. In DNA form, the CDR3 reads TGTGCCAGCAGCTTGACAGGGGGCTACAATTCACCCCTCCACTTT.

The chain links TRBV5-4 to TRBJ2-5; D gene ambiguous. The J call may be in error: the DNA end matches TRBJ2-7 better. Germline V gene sequence: CDR1 SGHNT, CDR2 YYREEE (reference sequence). The CDR3 spans 14 residues. CDR3 loop: CASSLAAFPYEQYF. CDR3 nucleotide sequence: TGTGCCAGCAGCTTGGCTGCATTTCCCTACGAGCAGTACTTC.

This clone was seen once. CDR3 in DNA: TGTGCCAGCAGTCGGGACAGGGGTATCACCGGGGAGCTGTTTTTT. It is translated as CASSRDRGITGELFF. J is TRBJ2-2 and V is TRBV27; 10 bases map to TRBD1. This CDR3 region has 15 residues. Germline trimming cut 5 bases from V and 4 bases from J; bases unmatched to any gene: 4. Germline CDR1 and CDR2: MNHEY and SMNVEV (reference sequence).